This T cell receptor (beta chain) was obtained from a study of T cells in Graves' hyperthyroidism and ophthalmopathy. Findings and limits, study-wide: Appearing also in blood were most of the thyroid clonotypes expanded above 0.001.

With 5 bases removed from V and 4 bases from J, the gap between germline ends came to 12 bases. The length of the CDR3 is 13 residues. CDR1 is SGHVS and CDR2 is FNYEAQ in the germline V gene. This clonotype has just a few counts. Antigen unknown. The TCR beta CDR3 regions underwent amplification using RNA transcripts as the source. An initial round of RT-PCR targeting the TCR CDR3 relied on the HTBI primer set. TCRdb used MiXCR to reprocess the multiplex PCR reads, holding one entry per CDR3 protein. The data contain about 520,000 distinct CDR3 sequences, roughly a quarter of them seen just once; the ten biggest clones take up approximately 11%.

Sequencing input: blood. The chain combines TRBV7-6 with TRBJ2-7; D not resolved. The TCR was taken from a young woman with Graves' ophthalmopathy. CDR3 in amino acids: CASSPSVGYEQYF. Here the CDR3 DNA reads TGTGCCAGCAGCCCGTCGGTGGGTTACGAGCAGTACTTC.